The 19 T cell receptor beta chains presented below share a single source sample, sequenced in a study of PD-1 blockade in classical Hodgkin lymphoma. Exposure to brentuximab vedotin varied, and each patient had relapsed following autologous stem cell transplantation. Sequenced by immunoSEQ multiplex PCR; TCRdb stores in-frame clones only, minus some. Among 20,000 to 25,000 clones, around 80% were seen once, and the ten largest hold about 40%. The sequenced sample was peripheral blood mononuclear cells (PBMCs), obtained before the second cycle of nivolumab. These TCRs come from a human donor with classical Hodgkin lymphoma.

This chain links TRBV19 with TRBJ2-7, with D possibly matching TRBD2 (5 bases). The germline gives CDR1 LNHDA, CDR2 SQIVND (reference sequence). Trimming left V 4 bases short and J 1 base short, with 14 bases between. The CDR3 runs 15 residues. The DNA of the CDR3 is TGTGCCAGTAGTAAAGGCCGAGCGGCGTCCTACGAGCAGTACTTC. This translates into CASSKGRAASYEQYF.

This clone appeared a few times. The V call is TRBV15, the J call TRBJ2-3; D possibly corresponds to TRBD2 (6 bases). Germline CDR1 is LNHNV and CDR2 is YYDKDF (reference sequence). This CDR3 has 16 amino acids. The V end lost 0 bases, the J end lost 1 base, and 11 bases lay between the germline ends. Here the CDR3 reads CATSRDQDYRTDTQYF. In DNA, the CDR3 is TGTGCCACCAGCAGAGATCAGGACTACCGCACAGATACGCAGTATTTT.

This clone was detected a few times. The chain is built from TRBV6-1 and TRBJ1-5, with 8 bases lining up with TRBD1. The germline V gene has CDR1 MNHNS and CDR2 SASEGT. CDR3 length: 13 residues. Germline trimming cut 5 bases from V and 8 bases from J; bases unmatched to any gene: 5. The CDR3 region is CASSITGGKPQHF. CDR3 DNA sequence: TGTGCCAGCAGTATCACAGGGGGTAAGCCCCAGCATTTT.

This clone was seen only once. The genes are TRBV30 and TRBJ1-1; D not resolved. V gave up 0 bases and J gave up 6 bases, with 14 bases separating them. The CDR3 length is 14 residues. The germline CDR1 and CDR2 sequences are GTSNPN and SVGIG (reference sequence). The CDR3 reads CAWSVRSGWAEAFF. CDR3 DNA: TGTGCCTGGAGTGTACGTTCGGGGTGGGCTGAAGCTTTCTTT. The full variable domain, with the rest looked up from reference TRBV30 and TRBJ1-1, is SQTIHQWPATLVQPVGSPLSLECTVEGTSNPNLYWYRQAAGRGLQLLFYSVGIGQISSEVPQNLSASRPQDRQFILSSKKLLLSDSGFYLCAWSVRSGWAEAFFGQGTRLTVV.

This sequence joins TRBV5-1 and TRBJ2-2; 7 bases map to TRBD1. After removal of 3 bases from V and 8 bases from J, the junction contained 7 bases not matched to a gene. The CDR3 consists of 14 residues. CDR1 is SGHRS and CDR2 is YFSETQ in the germline V gene. CDR3 region: CASSYDRVGGELFF. In nucleotides, the CDR3 is TGCGCCAGCAGCTACGACAGGGTTGGAGGGGAGCTGTTTTTT.

The V and J genes are TRBV18 and TRBJ2-1, with 7 bases lining up with TRBD1. The CDR3 runs to 19 residues. Germline CDR1 reads KGHSH; CDR2 reads LQKENI. After removal of 3 bases from V and 0 bases from J, the junction contained 14 bases not matched to a gene. In DNA form, the CDR3 reads TGTGCCAGCTCACCCCGCCCAACAGGGGCCTATACCTCCTACAATGAGCAGTTCTTC. This translates into CASSPRPTGAYTSYNEQFF.

This rearrangement joins TRBV7-2 to TRBJ2-7; 9 nucleotides match TRBD2. This CDR3 region has 18 residues. Germline CDR1 is SGHTA and CDR2 is FQGNSA. V trimming: 1 base; J trimming: 0 bases; junction bases outside the gene matches: 10. The DNA for the CDR3 is TGTGCCAGCAGCTTAGTCGGGGGGGGACTAGCAAACTCCTACGAGCAGTACTTC. Translating gives CASSLVGGGLANSYEQYF.

This clone was observed a handful of times. This chain uses TRBV9 with TRBJ1-1; D is possibly TRBD1 (5 bases). The CDR3 spans 16 residues. V was pared by 4 bases and J by 1 base, with 17 bases between. Germline V gene sequence: CDR1 SGDLS, CDR2 YYNGEE. The CDR3 here is CASSPELGGSNTEAFF. In DNA, the CDR3 is TGTGCCAGCAGCCCCGAGCTCGGGGGGTCGAACACTGAAGCTTTCTTT.

This clone was seen more than once but under ten times. The V gene is TRBV7-2, the J gene TRBJ2-1; D is possibly TRBD2 (5 bases). Trimming shortened V by 3 bases and J by 10 bases, and 10 bases separated the two germline ends. The length of the CDR3 is 12 residues. Germline CDR1 reads SGHTA; CDR2 reads FQGNSA. The DNA for the CDR3 is TGTGCCAGCAGCTTCGACTACCGCGAGCAGTTCTTC. Translation gives CASSFDYREQFF.

J is TRBJ2-7 and V is TRBV4-3, with 9 bases lining up with TRBD1. Germline CDR1 and CDR2: LGHNA and YSLEER. This CDR3 is built from 16 residues. The ends lost 3 bases at V and 0 bases at J; junction bases unmatched: 6. The CDR3 region is CASSQGWTGDSYEQYF. CDR3 nucleotides: TGCGCCAGCAGCCAGGGCTGGACAGGGGACTCCTACGAGCAGTACTTC.

This chain links TRBV4-1 with TRBJ1-3; D remains unclear. V shed 0 bases and J shed 2 bases, with 11 bases lying between them. This CDR3 contains 16 residues. CDR1 and CDR2 from the germline V gene are MGHRA and YSYEKL. The CDR3 DNA is TGCGCCAGCAGCCAAGATCCGGCAGCGGCTGGAAACACCATATATTTT. It codes for CASSQDPAAAGNTIYF.

The chain combines TRBV11-3 with TRBJ2-1; no reliable D call. CDR3 length: 12 amino acids. Germline V gene data show CDR1 as SGHNT and CDR2 as YENEEA. V was trimmed by 5 bases and J by 8 bases, leaving 10 bases between them. This CDR3 reads CASSPTSDEQFF. In nucleotides, the CDR3 is TGTGCCAGCAGCCCAACAAGTGATGAGCAGTTCTTC.

This chain connects TRBV6-6 to TRBJ1-2; D unclear. This CDR3 contains 13 residues. V lost 6 bases, J lost 1 base, and 9 bases lay in between. Germline V gene lookup returns CDR1 MNHNY and CDR2 SVGAGI (reference sequence). The CDR3 sequence is CASSFVINYGYTF. The DNA for the CDR3 is TGTGCCAGCAGCTTCGTCATTAACTATGGCTACACCTTC.

The genes are TRBV6-4 and TRBJ2-3; TRBD2 aligns across 7 bases. From germline, CDR1 is MRHNA and CDR2 SNTAGT. V shed 6 bases and J 2 bases; nucleotides not matched to a gene: 5. The CDR3 runs to 14 residues. The CDR3 DNA reads TGTGCCAGCAGCCGGGACTACCCCACAGATACGCAGTATTTT. It encodes CASSRDYPTDTQYF.

V usage is TRBV13 and J usage is TRBJ2-2; possibly TRBD1 for D (5 bases). This CDR3 contains 13 residues. V lost 7 bases to trimming and J lost 5 bases, with 11 bases between them. CDR1 and CDR2 from the germline V gene are PRHDT and FYEKMQ (reference sequence). CDR3 in amino acids: CASNVRVTGELFF. The CDR3 coding sequence is TGTGCCAGCAACGTCAGGGTGACCGGGGAGCTGTTTTTT.

The chain links TRBV7-9 to TRBJ2-1; D not certain. Germline V gives CDR1 SEHNR, CDR2 FQNEAQ (reference sequence). Trimming stripped 1 base from V and 8 bases from J, with 9 bases between. The CDR3 totals 13 residues. CDR3 region: CASSLESFHEQFF. CDR3 DNA sequence: TGTGCCAGCAGCTTAGAAAGCTTCCATGAGCAGTTCTTC.

This clone appeared a single time. A junction end diverges from the germline sequence, so it may reflect a read error. Other DNA sequences in the sample encode the same CDR3. The rearrangement joins TRBV5-1 to TRBJ1-1; TRBD1 agrees at 8 bases. CDR1 SGHRS and CDR2 YFSETQ come from the germline V gene. This CDR3 has 13 amino acids. The CDR3 DNA follows: TGCGCCAGCAGCGTAGACAGGGGCACTGAAGCCTTCTTT. As protein: CASSVDRGTEAFF.

The sample holds a few counts of this clone. Other DNA sequences from this sample encode an identical CDR3 as well. The rearrangement joins TRBV30 to TRBJ2-3; no clear D. V was cut by 2 bases and J by 6 bases, with 6 bases left in between. The CDR3 totals 11 residues. Germline assignment: CDR1 GTSNPN and CDR2 SVGIG (reference sequence). In nucleotides, the CDR3 is TGTGCCTGGAGTCCCGGGGATACGCAGTATTTT. It codes for CAWSPGDTQYF.

The rearrangement uses TRBV19 and TRBJ2-2; 8 bases match TRBD2. CDR3 length: 16 residues. Unmatched junction bases numbered 7, after V lost 4 bases and J lost 3 bases. Germline CDR1 LNHDA, CDR2 SQIVND (reference sequence). CDR3 protein: CASSTPGGRYTGELFF. CDR3 DNA sequence: TGTGCCAGTAGTACCCCGGGGGGGCGTTACACCGGGGAGCTGTTTTTT. The full variable domain, its missing parts supplied by reference TRBV19 and TRBJ2-2, is DGGITQSPKYLFRKEGQNVTLSCEQNLNHDAMYWYRQDPGQGLRLIYYSQIVNDFQKGDIAEGYSVSREKKESFPLTVTSAQKNPTAFYLCASSTPGGRYTGELFFGEGSRLTVL.